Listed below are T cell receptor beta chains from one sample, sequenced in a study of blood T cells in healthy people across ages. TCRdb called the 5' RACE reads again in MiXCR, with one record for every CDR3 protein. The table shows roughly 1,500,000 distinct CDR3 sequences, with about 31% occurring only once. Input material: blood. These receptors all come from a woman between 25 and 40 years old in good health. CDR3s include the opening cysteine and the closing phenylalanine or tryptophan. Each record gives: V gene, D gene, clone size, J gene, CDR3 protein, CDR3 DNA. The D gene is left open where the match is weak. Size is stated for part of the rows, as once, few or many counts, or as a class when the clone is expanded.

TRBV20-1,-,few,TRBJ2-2,CSARAGTNTGELFF,TGCAGTGCCCGGGCAGGAACAAACACCGGGGAGCTGTTTTTT
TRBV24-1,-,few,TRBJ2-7,CATSDPGRSYEQYF,TGTGCCACCAGTGACCCAGGTCGCTCCTACGAGCAGTACTTC
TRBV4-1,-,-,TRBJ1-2,CASSQRTENSIYGYTF,TGCGCCAGCAGCCAACGGACGGAGAACAGTATCTATGGCTACACCTTC
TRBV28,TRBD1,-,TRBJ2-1,CASSSGQDVNEQFF,TGTGCCAGCAGTTCGGGACAGGATGTCAATGAGCAGTTCTTC
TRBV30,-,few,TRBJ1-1,CAWRRGRSGNTEAFF,TGTGCCTGGCGGCGCGGGCGAAGCGGGAACACTGAAGCTTTCTTT
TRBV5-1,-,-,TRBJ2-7,CASSVWGDEQYF,TGCGCCAGCAGCGTTTGGGGGGACGAGCAGTACTTC
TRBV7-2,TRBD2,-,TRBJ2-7,CASSLARLARVYEQYF,TGTGCCAGCAGCTTAGCGCGACTAGCGAGAGTCTACGAGCAGTACTTC
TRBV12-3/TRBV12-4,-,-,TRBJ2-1,CASRPTGTNYNEQFF,TGTGCCAGCAGGCCAACCGGGACAAACTACAATGAGCAGTTCTTC
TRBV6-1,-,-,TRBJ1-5,CASTNNSYYQPQHF,TGTGCCAGCACCAATAACAGTTATTATCAGCCCCAGCATTTT
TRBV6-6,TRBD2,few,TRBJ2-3,CAATRLASDTQYF,TGTGCCGCGACGCGACTAGCATCAGATACGCAGTATTTT
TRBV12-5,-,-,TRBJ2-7,CASGLTPREQYF,TGTGCTAGTGGTCTCACCCCTAGGGAGCAGTACTTC
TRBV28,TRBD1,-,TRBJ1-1,CASSSGGDRDTEAFF,TGTGCCAGCAGTTCCGGGGGGGACAGGGACACTGAAGCTTTCTTT
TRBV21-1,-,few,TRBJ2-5,CASRTRRVRKTQYF,TGTGCCAGCCGGACTAGGAGGGTGCGGAAGACCCAGTACTTC
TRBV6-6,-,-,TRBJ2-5,CASSYSLGVETQYF,TGTGCCAGCAGTTACTCATTGGGAGTAGAGACCCAGTACTTC
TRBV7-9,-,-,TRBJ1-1,CASSIHPQKTEAFF,TGTGCCAGCAGCATCCATCCGCAGAAAACCGAAGCTTTCTTT
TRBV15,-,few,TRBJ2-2,CATSRVPAYGDTGELFF,TGTGCCACCAGCAGAGTTCCGGCCTACGGGGACACCGGGGAGCTGTTTTTT
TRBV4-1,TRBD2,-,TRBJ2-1,CASSQDGGLAGVNEQFF,TGCGCCAGCAGCCAAGATGGCGGGCTAGCGGGAGTTAATGAGCAGTTCTTC
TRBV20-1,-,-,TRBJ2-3,CSARRGPTQYF,TGCAGTGCTAGGAGGGGTCCTACGCAGTATTTT
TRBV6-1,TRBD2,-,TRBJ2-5,CASSEAGGQETQYF,TGTGCCAGCAGTGAGGCGGGGGGGCAAGAGACCCAGTACTTC
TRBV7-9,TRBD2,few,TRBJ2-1,CASSWGTSGNYNEQFF,TGTGCCAGCAGCTGGGGGACTAGCGGAAACTACAATGAGCAGTTCTTC